Presented here are 12 T cell receptor beta chains from one specimen sequenced in a study of cytomegalovirus exposure and HLA in healthy donors. The PCR used 60 Vbeta and 13 Jbeta primers. Data came from immunoSEQ multiplex PCR; TCRdb stores just in-frame clones and leaves some out. The table has over 150,000 clones, around 67% seen once; the top ten hold 2.5% to 4%. The sequencing input was PBMCs. These receptors were taken from a woman aged 25 to 39 in good health and CMV-seropositive.

The CDR3 bases are TGTGCCAGCAGTTTAAGAGGCTACAATGAGCAGTTCTTC. Its protein is CASSLRGYNEQFF. The chain combines TRBV27 with TRBJ2-1; no reliable D call. Germline CDR1 reads MNHEY; CDR2 reads SMNVEV (reference sequence). V lost 2 bases and J lost 3, with 5 bases in between. CDR3 size: 13 residues.

The rearrangement links TRBV29-1 to TRBJ1-2; D perhaps matches TRBD1 (5 bases). The CDR3 extends over 11 amino acids. V lost 4 bases and J 2 bases, leaving 5 bases between the germline ends. CDR1 is SQVTM, CDR2 ANQGSEA, per germline. The CDR3 is CSVGTNYGYTF. The CDR3, as DNA: TGCAGCGTTGGGACAAACTATGGCTACACCTTC.

This clone occurred a few times. This rearrangement joins TRBV7-9 to TRBJ2-1, with TRBD1 matching 8 bases. V was pared by 1 base and J by 5 bases, with 4 bases of the junction left unmatched. The CDR3 consists of 15 residues. Germline V gene sequence: CDR1 SEHNR, CDR2 FQNEAQ (reference sequence). The CDR3 bases are TGTGCCAGCAGCTTAGGGACAGGGCCCCACAATGAGCAGTTCTTC. This translates into CASSLGTGPHNEQFF.

The chain carries TRBV19 and TRBJ1-3; D is uncertain. The CDR3 spans 14 residues. The V gene's germline CDR1 is LNHDA and CDR2 SQIVND (reference sequence). With 5 bases removed from V and 0 bases from J, the gap between germline ends came to 8 bases. CDR3 coding DNA: TGTGCCAGTAGTTCGGGGTACTCTGGAAACACCATATATTTT. Translated, it gives CASSSGYSGNTIYF.

This clone was observed once. The chain links TRBV2 to TRBJ1-1; TRBD1 aligns across 10 bases. V lost 6 bases to trimming and J lost 3 bases; unmatched junction nucleotides: 1. Germline V lookup: CDR1 SNHLY, CDR2 FYNNEI. This CDR3 has 13 residues. The CDR3 DNA sequence: TGTGCCAGCAGGGGACAGGGGTACACTGAAGCTTTCTTT. It encodes CASRGQGYTEAFF. Variable domain in full (rest from reference TRBV2 and TRBJ1-1): EPEVTQTPSHQVTQMGQEVILRCVPISNHLYFYWYRQILGQKVEFLVSFYNNEISEKSEIFDDQFSVERPDGSNFTLKIRSTKLEDSAMYFCASRGQGYTEAFFGQGTRLTVV.

This clone came up a few times. This chain connects TRBV6-1 to TRBJ1-5; TRBD1 might be the D (5 bases). Germline loops: CDR1 MNHNS, CDR2 SASEGT. The CDR3 runs to 15 residues. Between the trimmed V and J ends, which lost 2 bases and 6 bases, there was a span of 14 bases. The CDR3: CASSELARVGQPQHF. DNA of the CDR3: TGTGCCAGCAGTGAACTGGCCAGGGTTGGTCAGCCCCAGCATTTT.

The CDR3 loop is CASSELATGRQPQHF. Written as DNA, the CDR3 is TGTGCCAGCAGTGAACTGGCGACAGGCCGTCAGCCCCAGCATTTT. This sequence joins TRBV2 and TRBJ1-5; D is perhaps TRBD1 (6 bases). Per germline, CDR1 SNHLY and CDR2 FYNNEI. With 2 bases removed from V and 6 bases from J, the gap between germline ends came to 14 bases. This CDR3 has 15 amino acids.

In its sample, this clone was seen once. This chain connects TRBV7-2 to TRBJ2-3, with 8 bases that match TRBD2. This CDR3 has 17 amino acids. Germline CDR1 reads SGHTA; CDR2 reads FQGNSA. Trimming cost V 5 bases and J 3 bases; bases outside gene matches: 13. The CDR3 is CASSPPPGLGATDTQYF. The CDR3 DNA sequence: TGTGCCAGCAGCCCTCCCCCGGGACTAGGAGCGACAGATACGCAGTATTTT. The full variable domain, rest sourced from reference TRBV7-2 and TRBJ2-3, is GAGVSQSPSNKVTEKGKDVELRCDPISGHTALYWYRQSLGQGLEFLIYFQGNSAPDKSGLPSDRFSAERTGGSVSTLTIQRTQQEDSAVYLCASSPPPGLGATDTQYFGPGTRLTVL.

V is TRBV10-2 and J is TRBJ2-3; D is perhaps TRBD2 (6 bases). Trimming shortened V by 6 bases and J by 0 bases, and 7 bases separated the two germline ends. The CDR3 runs to 13 residues. The germline CDR1 and CDR2 sequences are WSHSY and SAAADI. CDR3 coding DNA: TGCGCCAGCAGGAGCGGGAGCACAGATACGCAGTATTTT. Residues: CASRSGSTDTQYF.

The gene calls are TRBV19 and TRBJ2-1; D perhaps matches TRBD2 (6 bases). The V and J ends lost 5 bases and 2 bases respectively, with 16 bases between them. The CDR3 sequence is 16 residues long. The germline gives CDR1 LNHDA, CDR2 SQIVND (reference sequence). CDR3 region: CASSPGWGDPYNEQFF. In DNA form, the CDR3 reads TGTGCCAGTAGTCCCGGGTGGGGGGACCCCTACAATGAGCAGTTCTTC.

V gene TRBV27 combines with J gene TRBJ2-2; no clear D. From germline, CDR1 is MNHEY and CDR2 SMNVEV (reference sequence). V was shortened by 4 bases and J by 6 bases, with 3 bases between the two germline ends. This CDR3 is built from 11 residues. In DNA form, the CDR3 reads TGTGCCAGCAGTTCTTCCGGGGAGCTGTTTTTT. This encodes CASSSSGELFF.

V and J are TRBV10-2 and TRBJ1-1, with TRBD1 matching over 8 bases. V shed 7 bases and J 1 base; nucleotides not matched to a gene: 8. The CDR3 contains 15 residues. Germline V lookup: CDR1 WSHSY, CDR2 SAAADI. The CDR3 bases are TGCGCCAGCAAAGACAGGGGCCTACGGAACACTGAAGCTTTCTTT. Its translation is CASKDRGLRNTEAFF.